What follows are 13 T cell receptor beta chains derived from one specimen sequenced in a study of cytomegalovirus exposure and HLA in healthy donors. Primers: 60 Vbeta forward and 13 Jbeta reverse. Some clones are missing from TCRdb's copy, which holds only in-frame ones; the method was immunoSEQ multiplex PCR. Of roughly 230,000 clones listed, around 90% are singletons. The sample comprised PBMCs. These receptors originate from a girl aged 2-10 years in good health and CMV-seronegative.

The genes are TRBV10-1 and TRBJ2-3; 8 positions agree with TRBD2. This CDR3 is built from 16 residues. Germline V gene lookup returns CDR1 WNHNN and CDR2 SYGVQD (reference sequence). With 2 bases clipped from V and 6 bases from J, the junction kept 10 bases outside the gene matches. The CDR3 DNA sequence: TGCGCCAGCAGTGAGGGGGCGGGGGGCCTCACGGATACGCAGTATTTT. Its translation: CASSEGAGGLTDTQYF.

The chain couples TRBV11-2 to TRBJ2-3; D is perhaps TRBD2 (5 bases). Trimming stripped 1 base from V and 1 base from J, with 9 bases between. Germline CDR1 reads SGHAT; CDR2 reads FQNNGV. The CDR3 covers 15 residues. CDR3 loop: CASSLVEGGTDTQYF. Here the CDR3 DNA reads TGTGCCAGCAGCTTAGTAGAGGGTGGCACAGATACGCAGTATTTT.

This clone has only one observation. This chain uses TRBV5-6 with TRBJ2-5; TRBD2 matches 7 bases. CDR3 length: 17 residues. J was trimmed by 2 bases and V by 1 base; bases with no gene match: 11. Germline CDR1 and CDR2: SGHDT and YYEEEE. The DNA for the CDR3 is TGTGCCAGCAGCTTGATGCTCGCGGGGGACCGTCAAGAGACCCAGTACTTC. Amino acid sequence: CASSLMLAGDRQETQYF.

The CDR3 region has the DNA TGTGCCAGCAGTGAACACGGGGAGGTCGGCTACACCTTC. As protein: CASSEHGEVGYTF. The genes are TRBV25-1 and TRBJ1-2; D is unresolved. Germline lookup yields CDR1 MGHDK and CDR2 SYGVNS. CDR3 size: 13 residues. Trimming took off 2 bases at V and 8 bases at J, with 12 bases between the two ends.

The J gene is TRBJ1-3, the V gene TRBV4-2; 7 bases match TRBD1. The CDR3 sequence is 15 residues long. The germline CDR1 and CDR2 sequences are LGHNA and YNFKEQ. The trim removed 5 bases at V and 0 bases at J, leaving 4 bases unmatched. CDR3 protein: CASSAGQSSGNTIYF. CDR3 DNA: TGTGCCAGCAGCGCGGGACAGAGCTCTGGAAACACCATATATTTT.

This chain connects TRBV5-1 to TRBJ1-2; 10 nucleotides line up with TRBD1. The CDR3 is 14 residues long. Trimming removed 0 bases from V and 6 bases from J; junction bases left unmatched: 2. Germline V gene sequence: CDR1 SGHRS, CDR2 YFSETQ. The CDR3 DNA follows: TGCGCCAGCAGCTTGGGACAGGGGGCAGATGGCTACACCTTC. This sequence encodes CASSLGQGADGYTF. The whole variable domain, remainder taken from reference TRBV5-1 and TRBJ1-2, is KAGVTQTPRYLIKTRGQQVTLSCSPISGHRSVSWYQQTPGQGLQFLFEYFSETQRNKGNFPGRFSGRQFSNSRSEMNVSTLELGDSALYLCASSLGQGADGYTFGSGTRLTVV.

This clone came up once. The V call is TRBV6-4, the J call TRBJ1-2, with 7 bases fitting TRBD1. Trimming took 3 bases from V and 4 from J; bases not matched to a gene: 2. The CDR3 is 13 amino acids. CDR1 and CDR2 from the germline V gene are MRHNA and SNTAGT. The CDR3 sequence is CASSEAGGYGYTF. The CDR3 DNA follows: TGTGCCAGCAGTGAGGCAGGGGGCTATGGCTACACCTTC.

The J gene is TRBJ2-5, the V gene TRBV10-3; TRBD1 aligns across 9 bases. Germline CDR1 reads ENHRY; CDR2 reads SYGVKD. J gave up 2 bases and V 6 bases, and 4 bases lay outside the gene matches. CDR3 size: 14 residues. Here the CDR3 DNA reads TGTGCCATCAGGACAGGGGGAGGGCAAGAGACCCAGTACTTC. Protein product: CAIRTGGGQETQYF.

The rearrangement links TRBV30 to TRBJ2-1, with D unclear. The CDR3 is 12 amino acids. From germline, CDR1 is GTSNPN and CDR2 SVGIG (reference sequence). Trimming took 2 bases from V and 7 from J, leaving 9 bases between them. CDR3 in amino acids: CAWSMAVNEQFF. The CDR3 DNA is TGTGCCTGGAGTATGGCAGTTAATGAGCAGTTCTTC.

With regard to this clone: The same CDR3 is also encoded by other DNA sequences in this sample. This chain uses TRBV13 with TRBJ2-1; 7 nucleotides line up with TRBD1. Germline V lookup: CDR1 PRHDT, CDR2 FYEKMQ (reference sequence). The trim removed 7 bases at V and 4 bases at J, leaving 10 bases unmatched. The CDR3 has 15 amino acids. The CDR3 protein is CASIEGAGLYNEQFF. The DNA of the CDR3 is TGTGCCAGCATCGAGGGGGCAGGCTTATACAATGAGCAGTTCTTC.

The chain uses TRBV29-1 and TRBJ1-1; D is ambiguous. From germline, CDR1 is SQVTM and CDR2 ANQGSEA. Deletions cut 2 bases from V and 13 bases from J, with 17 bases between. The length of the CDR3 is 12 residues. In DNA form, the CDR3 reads TGCAGCGTTGAAAAGCCGCGTGCGAAGAGTTTCTTT. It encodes CSVEKPRAKSFF.

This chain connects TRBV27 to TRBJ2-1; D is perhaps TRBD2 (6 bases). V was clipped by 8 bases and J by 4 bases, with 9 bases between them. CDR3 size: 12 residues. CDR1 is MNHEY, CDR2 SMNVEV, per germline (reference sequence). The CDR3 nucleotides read TGTGCCAGCCTGGGACTTTACAATGAGCAGTTCTTC. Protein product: CASLGLYNEQFF.

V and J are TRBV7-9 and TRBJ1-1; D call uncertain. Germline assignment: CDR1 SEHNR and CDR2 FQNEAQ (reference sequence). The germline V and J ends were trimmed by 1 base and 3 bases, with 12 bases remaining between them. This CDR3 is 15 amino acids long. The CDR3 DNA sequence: TGTGCCAGCAGCTTAGGTGGCCCCGGAGACACTGAAGCTTTCTTT. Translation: CASSLGGPGDTEAFF.